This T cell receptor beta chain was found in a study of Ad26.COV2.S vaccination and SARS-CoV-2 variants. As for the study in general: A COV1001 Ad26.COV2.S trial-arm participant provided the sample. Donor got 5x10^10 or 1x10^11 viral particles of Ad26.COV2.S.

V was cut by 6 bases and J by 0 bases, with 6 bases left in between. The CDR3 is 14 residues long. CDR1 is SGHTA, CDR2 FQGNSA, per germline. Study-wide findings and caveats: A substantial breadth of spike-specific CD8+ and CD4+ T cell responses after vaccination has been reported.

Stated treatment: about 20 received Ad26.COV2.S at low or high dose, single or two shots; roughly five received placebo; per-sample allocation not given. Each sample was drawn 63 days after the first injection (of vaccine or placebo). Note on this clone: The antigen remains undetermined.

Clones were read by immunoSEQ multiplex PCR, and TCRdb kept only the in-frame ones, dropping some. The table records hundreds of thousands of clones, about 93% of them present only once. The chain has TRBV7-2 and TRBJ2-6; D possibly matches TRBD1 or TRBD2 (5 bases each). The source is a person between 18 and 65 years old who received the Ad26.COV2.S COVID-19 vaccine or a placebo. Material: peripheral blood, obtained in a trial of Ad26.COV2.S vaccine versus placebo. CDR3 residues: CASSGGSGANVLTF. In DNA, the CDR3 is TGTGCCAGCAGTGGGGGCTCTGGGGCCAACGTCCTGACTTTC.